Shown below are 17 T cell receptor beta chains from a single sample sequenced in a study of somatic mutations in cytotoxic T cells in rheumatoid arthritis (dated by TCRdb to 2017 to 2019). Library creation used the immunoSEQ multiplex PCR assay. In TCRdb, the immuneACCESS table is reduced to in-frame sequences with V and J assigned. These tables do not hold every clone; where another copy was compared, an unresolved V gene accounts for under half, and the others remain unexplained. A total of about 10,000 clones appear in this sample, over 75% of them only once. About 20% of the sample lies in the top ten. The sample taken for sequencing was CD8+ T cells sorted from blood. These receptor sequences come from a man aged 45-65 years in good health.

The chain joins TRBV4-3 to TRBJ1-2; no clear D. Germline V gene lookup returns CDR1 LGHNA and CDR2 YSLEER. This CDR3 contains 14 residues. V lost 0 bases and J 5 bases, leaving 10 bases between the germline ends. The CDR3 sequence: CASSQDRGGYGYTF. Written as DNA, the CDR3 is TGCGCCAGCAGCCAAGATAGAGGAGGTTATGGCTACACCTTC.

This chain joins TRBV28 and TRBJ2-5; TRBD2 agrees at 8 bases. CDR1 is MDHEN, CDR2 SYDVKM, per germline. Germline trimming cut 2 bases from V and 1 base from J; bases unmatched to any gene: 6. The CDR3 length is 16 residues. In nucleotides, the CDR3 is TGTGCCAGCAGTTTACGGCGGGGGGCAGTCCAAGAGACCCAGTACTTC. The encoded protein is CASSLRRGAVQETQYF.

Only one count was recorded for this clone. The chain has TRBV6-5 and TRBJ2-1; D not certain. Trimming pared 5 bases from V and 3 bases from J, leaving 11 bases between. The CDR3 runs to 14 residues. Germline loops: CDR1 MNHEY, CDR2 SVGAGI. CDR3: CASSAGPVYNEQFF. CDR3 bases: TGTGCCAGCAGTGCAGGCCCGGTCTACAATGAGCAGTTCTTC.

This chain links TRBV11-2 with TRBJ2-5; 8 bases align to TRBD1. The CDR3 loop spans 15 amino acids. Looked up from germline, CDR1 is SGHAT and CDR2 is FQNNGV. V was clipped by 5 bases and J by 4 bases; unmatched bases: 9. The CDR3 DNA reads TGTGCCAGCAGCCCCGGACAGGGACGGAGAGAGACCCAGTACTTC. Amino acids: CASSPGQGRRETQYF.

The chain uses TRBV6-4 and TRBJ2-3, with 8 bases aligning to TRBD2. The germline gives CDR1 MRHNA, CDR2 SNTAGT. V lost 6 bases and J lost 1; bases outside the gene matches: 6. The CDR3 extends over 15 amino acids. This CDR3 is CASSPGLGGTDTQYF. CDR3 bases: TGTGCCAGCAGCCCGGGACTAGGGGGCACAGATACGCAGTATTTT.

Judged by abundance, this clone is medium-sized. V usage is TRBV28 and J usage is TRBJ2-7; 7 positions agree with TRBD1. This CDR3 spans 17 amino acids. Germline V gives CDR1 MDHEN, CDR2 SYDVKM. V lost 5 bases, J lost 3 bases, and 16 bases stayed unmatched. This CDR3 is CASSHPYQTGTNYEQYF. Written as DNA, the CDR3 is TGTGCCAGCAGTCACCCATACCAGACAGGGACCAACTACGAGCAGTACTTC.

This clone has more than one count but fewer than ten. The chain carries TRBV29-1 and TRBJ2-7; TRBD1 agrees at 7 bases. The germline V gene encodes CDR1 SQVTM and CDR2 ANQGSEA. Trimming cost V 1 base and J 3 bases; bases outside gene matches: 0. This CDR3 has 12 residues. CDR3 in DNA: TGCAGCGTTGAAGGACAGGGCTACGAGCAGTACTTC. Amino acids: CSVEGQGYEQYF.

The chain couples TRBV18 to TRBJ2-3; TRBD1 matches 10 bases. Germline-derived CDR1 and CDR2 are KGHSH and LQKENI. The J segment lost 2 bases and the V segment lost 3 bases, leaving 2 bases of the junction unmatched. CDR3 length: 15 amino acids. The CDR3 region is CASSPGTGDTDTQYF. The CDR3 bases are TGTGCCAGCTCACCCGGGACAGGGGACACAGATACGCAGTATTTT.

The chain joins TRBV6-1 to TRBJ2-7, with D tentatively TRBD1 (5 bases). The germline V gene encodes CDR1 MNHNS and CDR2 SASEGT. The germline V and J ends were trimmed by 2 bases and 7 bases, with 15 bases remaining between them. This CDR3 has 14 residues. The CDR3 nucleotides read TGTGCCAGCAGTGAAATGGCAGGGCCCTTGGAGCAGTACTTC. Encoded protein: CASSEMAGPLEQYF.

In DNA, the CDR3 is TGTGCCAGCACCCAGCGGGCAGAACCTACAGATACGCAGTATTTT. The encoded protein is CASTQRAEPTDTQYF. The gene calls are TRBV28 and TRBJ2-3; D possibly corresponds to TRBD2 (6 bases). The germline CDR1 and CDR2 sequences are MDHEN and SYDVKM. The CDR3 sequence is 15 residues long. V was shortened by 7 bases and J by 3 bases, with 17 bases between the two germline ends.

V usage is TRBV5-1 and J usage is TRBJ2-4; D ambiguous. Trimming took 0 bases from V and 8 from J, leaving 12 bases between them. Germline-derived CDR1 and CDR2 are SGHRS and YFSETQ. This CDR3 has 14 amino acids. The CDR3 region has the DNA TGCGCCAGCAGCTTGGAGGCCCCGCAGGACATTCAGTACTTC. Amino acid sequence: CASSLEAPQDIQYF.

The J gene is TRBJ2-2, the V gene TRBV2; the D gene is possibly TRBD2 (5 bases). Germline assignment: CDR1 SNHLY and CDR2 FYNNEI. The CDR3 has 16 amino acids. V dropped 8 bases and J dropped 3 bases, with 19 bases sitting between them. The CDR3 here is CASFPGPPRDTGELFF. CDR3 nucleotides: TGTGCCAGCTTCCCGGGCCCCCCGAGGGACACCGGGGAGCTGTTTTTT. The full variable domain, in which reference TRBV2 and TRBJ2-2 provide the parts outside the CDR3, is EPEVTQTPSHQVTQMGQEVILRCVPISNHLYFYWYRQILGQKVEFLVSFYNNEISEKSEIFDDQFSVERPDGSNFTLKIRSTKLEDSAMYFCASFPGPPRDTGELFFGEGSRLTVL.

The chain's CDR3 is CATRGTGVQETQYF. The CDR3 region has the DNA TGTGCCACCCGGGGGACAGGGGTCCAAGAGACCCAGTACTTC. The V and J genes are TRBV10-3 and TRBJ2-5, with 10 bases fitting TRBD1. The CDR3 sequence is 14 residues long. Germline V gene lookup returns CDR1 ENHRY and CDR2 SYGVKD. Losses at the gene ends were 10 bases for V and 1 base for J; bases not matched to a gene: 6.

This rearrangement joins TRBV6-1 to TRBJ2-4; D possibly corresponds to TRBD1 (5 bases). V lost 7 bases to trimming and J lost 0 bases, with 13 bases between them. Per the germline V gene, CDR1 is MNHNS and CDR2 is SASEGT. The CDR3 length is 15 residues. CDR3 amino acids: CASKDRGLAKNIQYF. The CDR3 coding sequence is TGTGCCAGCAAGGATAGGGGTTTAGCCAAAAACATTCAGTACTTC.

V usage is TRBV9 and J usage is TRBJ1-1; D perhaps matches TRBD1 (5 bases). Trimming removed 0 bases from V and 2 bases from J, with 8 bases in between. Germline V gene data show CDR1 as SGDLS and CDR2 as YYNGEE. The CDR3 is 14 residues long. For the CDR3, the DNA is TGTGCCAGCAGCGTAGGACAGAGAAACACTGAAGCTTTCTTT. Translating gives CASSVGQRNTEAFF.

This rearrangement joins TRBV7-2 to TRBJ2-3; no clear D gene. This CDR3 is built from 13 residues. V dropped 1 base and J dropped 5 bases, with 7 bases sitting between them. Germline V gives CDR1 SGHTA, CDR2 FQGNSA. The CDR3 protein is CASSLGLIDTQYF. In DNA, the CDR3 is TGTGCCAGCAGCTTAGGACTTATAGATACGCAGTATTTT.

This clone appeared once. The rearrangement links TRBV6-1 to TRBJ2-7; a weak D match, TRBD1 (7 bases). Germline loops: CDR1 MNHNS, CDR2 SASEGT. The CDR3 is 15 residues long. V was clipped by 10 bases and J by 1 base, with 20 bases between them. The CDR3 loop is CATTAPGGLSYEQYF. The CDR3 nucleotides are TGTGCCACCACCGCCCCAGGGGGGCTATCCTACGAGCAGTACTTC.